Presented here are 13 T cell receptor beta chains from one specimen sequenced in a study of T cell responses to AZD1222 COVID-19 vaccine. Measured with immunoSEQ multiplex PCR; TCRdb has only the in-frame clones, and not every one. The sample yields 140,000 or so clones, about 93% seen once. The sequences come from peripheral blood, collected 28 days after the second AZD1222 dose. The receptors originated from an adult who received the AZD1222 COVID-19 vaccine.

The CDR3 sequence: CAISDRPLTDTQYF. The CDR3 DNA is TGTGCCATCAGCGACCGACCCCTCACAGATACGCAGTATTTT. The chain employs TRBV10-3 and TRBJ2-3; no firm D call. The CDR3 runs 14 residues. Trimming removed 6 bases at V and 2 bases at J, with 12 bases between. Germline V gives CDR1 ENHRY, CDR2 SYGVKD.

The chain couples TRBV7-9 to TRBJ1-2, with D perhaps matching TRBD1 (6 bases). This CDR3 region has 16 residues. The germline CDR1 and CDR2 sequences are SEHNR and FQNEAQ (reference sequence). V was cut by 4 bases and J by 2 bases, with 17 bases left in between. The CDR3 here is CASSSSTRTVNYGYTF. In nucleotides, the CDR3 is TGTGCCAGCAGCTCTTCTACCAGGACAGTGAACTATGGCTACACCTTC.

The genes are TRBV6-6 and TRBJ1-1; the D gene is possibly TRBD1 (6 bases). The CDR3 sequence is 11 residues long. V lost 2 bases and J lost 8, with 6 bases in between. The V gene's germline CDR1 is MNHNY and CDR2 SVGAGI (reference sequence). In nucleotides, the CDR3 is TGTGCCAGCAGTTACGGGACAGAAGCTTTCTTT. Translating gives CASSYGTEAFF.

The rearrangement uses TRBV19 and TRBJ2-1; 9 positions agree with TRBD2. The V gene end was trimmed by 1 base and the J gene end by 7 bases; junction bases not matched to a gene: 5. Germline V gene lookup returns CDR1 LNHDA and CDR2 SQIVND (reference sequence). This CDR3 is built from 15 residues. The DNA of the CDR3 is TGTGCCAGTAGTATAGCTAGCGGGGCAGGTAATGAGCAGTTCTTC. Its translation: CASSIASGAGNEQFF. Combining the CDR3 with reference TRBV19 and TRBJ2-1 gives the whole variable domain DGGITQSPKYLFRKEGQNVTLSCEQNLNHDAMYWYRQDPGQGLRLIYYSQIVNDFQKGDIAEGYSVSREKKESFPLTVTSAQKNPTAFYLCASSIASGAGNEQFFGPGTRLTVL.

The J gene is TRBJ2-1, the V gene TRBV19; 7 positions match TRBD2. Germline-derived CDR1 and CDR2 are LNHDA and SQIVND (reference sequence). V gave up 5 bases and J gave up 11 bases; unmatched junction bases: 9. This CDR3 region has 13 residues. This CDR3 is CASSPSQRGKQFF. DNA of the CDR3: TGTGCCAGTAGTCCTAGCCAGCGGGGTAAGCAGTTCTTC. The whole variable domain, filled in from reference TRBV19 and TRBJ2-1, reads DGGITQSPKYLFRKEGQNVTLSCEQNLNHDAMYWYRQDPGQGLRLIYYSQIVNDFQKGDIAEGYSVSREKKESFPLTVTSAQKNPTAFYLCASSPSQRGKQFFGPGTRLTVL.

V and J are TRBV7-3 and TRBJ2-1; D is ambiguous. The CDR3 length is 13 residues. The V gene's germline CDR1 is SGHTA and CDR2 FQGTGA. The V and J ends lost 2 bases and 2 bases respectively, with 4 bases between them. In nucleotides, the CDR3 is TGTGCCAGCAGCTTAGACCCCTACAATGAGCAGTTCTTC. It specifies CASSLDPYNEQFF.

The chain couples TRBV19 to TRBJ1-5; D might be TRBD1 (5 bases). The CDR3 is 15 amino acids. V was cut by 4 bases and J by 7 bases, with 17 bases left in between. Germline CDR1 is LNHDA and CDR2 is SQIVND (reference sequence). CDR3 sequence reads: CASSTRWGDEQPQHF. The CDR3 DNA reads TGTGCCAGTAGTACCCGATGGGGCGACGAGCAGCCCCAGCATTTT.

This sequence joins TRBV5-6 and TRBJ1-6, with no clear D. Germline CDR1 SGHDT, CDR2 YYEEEE. V was trimmed by 2 bases and J by 13 bases, leaving 13 bases between them. The CDR3 has 13 residues. Here the CDR3 reads CASSFNSGEPLHF. The CDR3 DNA reads as TGTGCCAGCAGCTTTAATTCTGGGGAGCCCCTCCACTTT.

CDR3 protein: CASSLQGGSEKLFF. The CDR3 DNA reads as TGTGCCAGCAGCTTACAGGGTGGGAGTGAAAAACTGTTTTTT. V and J are TRBV5-4 and TRBJ1-4, with TRBD1 as a possible D gene (6 bases). The germline CDR1 and CDR2 sequences are SGHNT and YYREEE (reference sequence). The V gene lost 2 bases and the J gene lost 7 bases, with 12 bases spanning the gap. The CDR3 spans 14 residues.

The rearrangement uses TRBV19 and TRBJ1-2; TRBD1 matches at 8 bases. The germline CDR1 and CDR2 sequences are LNHDA and SQIVND (reference sequence). The CDR3 loop spans 12 amino acids. Trimming removed 5 bases from V and 8 bases from J; junction bases left unmatched: 4. This CDR3 reads CASSGQGGGYTF. The CDR3 coding sequence is TGTGCCAGTAGTGGACAGGGTGGCGGCTACACCTTC.

The chain employs TRBV14 and TRBJ2-3; D is unresolved. V was pared by 6 bases and J by 2 bases, with 21 bases between. The CDR3 sequence is 17 residues long. The germline V gene has CDR1 SGHDN and CDR2 FVKESK. The CDR3 sequence is CASSSVPVSPATDTQYF. The CDR3 nucleotides are TGTGCCAGCAGTTCAGTGCCGGTCTCCCCAGCCACAGATACGCAGTATTTT.

V usage is TRBV6-2 or TRBV6-3 and J usage is TRBJ1-2, with a weak D call TRBD1 (5 bases). Trimming shortened V by 6 bases and J by 5 bases, and 13 bases separated the two germline ends. The CDR3 loop spans 13 amino acids. The germline V gene encodes CDR1 MNHEY and CDR2 SVGEGT. CDR3 amino acids: CASSPGTSYGYTF. The CDR3 region has the DNA TGTGCCAGCAGCCCCGGGACGTCATATGGCTACACCTTC.

The rearrangement joins TRBV7-2 to TRBJ2-7; 11 nucleotides match TRBD2. CDR1 and CDR2 (germline): SGHTA, FQGNSA. This CDR3 is built from 18 residues. V was pared by 2 bases and J by 3 bases, with 12 bases of the junction left unmatched. The CDR3 DNA is TGTGCCAGCAGCTTAAGGGGGCTAGCGGGAGGATTGGGCTACGAGCAGTACTTC. Translated: CASSLRGLAGGLGYEQYF.